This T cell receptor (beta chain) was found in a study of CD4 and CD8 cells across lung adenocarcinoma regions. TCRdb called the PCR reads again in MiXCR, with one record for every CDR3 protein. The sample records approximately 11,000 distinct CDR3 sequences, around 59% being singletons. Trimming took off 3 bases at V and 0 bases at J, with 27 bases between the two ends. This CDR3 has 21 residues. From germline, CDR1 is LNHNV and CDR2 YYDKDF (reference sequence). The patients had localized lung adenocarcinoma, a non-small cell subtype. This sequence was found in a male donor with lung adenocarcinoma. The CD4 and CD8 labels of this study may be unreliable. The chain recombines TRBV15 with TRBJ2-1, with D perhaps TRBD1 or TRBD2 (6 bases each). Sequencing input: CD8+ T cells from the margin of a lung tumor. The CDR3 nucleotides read TGTGCCACCAGCAGGCGACCGGGACAAGTGCCGGCCGGGAGCTCCTACAATGAGCAGTTCTTC. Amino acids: CATSRRPGQVPAGSSYNEQFF.